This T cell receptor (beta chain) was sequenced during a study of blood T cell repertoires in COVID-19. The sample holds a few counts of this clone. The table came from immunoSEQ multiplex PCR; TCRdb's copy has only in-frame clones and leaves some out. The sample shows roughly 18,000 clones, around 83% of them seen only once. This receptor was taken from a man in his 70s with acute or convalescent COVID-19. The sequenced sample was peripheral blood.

The CDR3 DNA reads as TGTGCCAGCAGCAAAGTCCTGCCAGCCCCGGGACAGGGGTTTCGCACCGGGGAGCTGTTTTTT. Translating gives CASSKVLPAPGQGFRTGELFF. The V and J genes are TRBV21-1 and TRBJ2-2; the table names TRBD1, a call not compared with the DNA. TRBV21-1 is a pseudogene. The CDR3 is 21 amino acids.